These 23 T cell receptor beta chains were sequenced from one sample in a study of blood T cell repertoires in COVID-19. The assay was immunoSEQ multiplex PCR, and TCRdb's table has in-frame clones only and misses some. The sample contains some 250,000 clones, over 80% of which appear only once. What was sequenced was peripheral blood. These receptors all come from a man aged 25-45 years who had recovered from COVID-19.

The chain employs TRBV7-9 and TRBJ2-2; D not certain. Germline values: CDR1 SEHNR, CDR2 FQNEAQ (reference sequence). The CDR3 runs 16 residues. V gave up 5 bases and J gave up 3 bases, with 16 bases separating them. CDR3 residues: CASSLIHAFDTGELFF. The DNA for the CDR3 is TGTGCCAGCAGCCTAATTCACGCCTTTGACACCGGGGAGCTGTTTTTT.

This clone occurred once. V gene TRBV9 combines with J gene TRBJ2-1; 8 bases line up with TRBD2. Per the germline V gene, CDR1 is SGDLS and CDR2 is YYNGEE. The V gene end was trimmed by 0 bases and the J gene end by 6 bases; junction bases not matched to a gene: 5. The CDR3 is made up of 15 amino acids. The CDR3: CASSVGGGLINEQFF. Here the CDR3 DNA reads TGTGCCAGCAGCGTAGGCGGGGGGCTCATCAATGAGCAGTTCTTC.

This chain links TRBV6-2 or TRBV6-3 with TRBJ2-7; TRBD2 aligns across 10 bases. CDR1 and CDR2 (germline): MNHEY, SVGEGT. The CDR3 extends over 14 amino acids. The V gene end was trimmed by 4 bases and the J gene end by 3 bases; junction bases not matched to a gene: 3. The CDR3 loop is CASSLAGGLYEQYV. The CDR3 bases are TGTGCCAGCAGTTTAGCGGGGGGTCTCTACGAGCAGTACGTC.

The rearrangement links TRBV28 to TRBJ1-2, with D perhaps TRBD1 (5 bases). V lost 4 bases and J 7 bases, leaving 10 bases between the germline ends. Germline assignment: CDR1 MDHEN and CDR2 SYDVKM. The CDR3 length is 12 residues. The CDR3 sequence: CASSSQGRGYTF. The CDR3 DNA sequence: TGTGCCAGCAGTTCCCAGGGCCGTGGCTACACCTTC.

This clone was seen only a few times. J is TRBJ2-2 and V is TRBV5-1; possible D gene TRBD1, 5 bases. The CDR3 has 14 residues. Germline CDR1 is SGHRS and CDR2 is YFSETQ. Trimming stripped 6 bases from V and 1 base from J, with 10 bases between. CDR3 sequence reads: CASNEQGNTGELFF. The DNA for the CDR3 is TGCGCCAGCAATGAGCAGGGGAACACCGGGGAGCTGTTTTTT.

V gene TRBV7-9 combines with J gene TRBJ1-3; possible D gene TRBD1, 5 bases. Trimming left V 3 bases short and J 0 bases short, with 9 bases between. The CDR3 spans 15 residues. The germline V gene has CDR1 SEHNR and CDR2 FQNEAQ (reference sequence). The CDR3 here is CASSFQGFSGNTIYF. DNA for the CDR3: TGTGCCAGCAGCTTCCAGGGATTCTCTGGAAACACCATATATTTT.

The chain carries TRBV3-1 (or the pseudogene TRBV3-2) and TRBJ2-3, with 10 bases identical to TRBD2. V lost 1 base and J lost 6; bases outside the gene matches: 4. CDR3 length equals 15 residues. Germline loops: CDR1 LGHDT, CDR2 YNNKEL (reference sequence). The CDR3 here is CASSQANSGGDTQYF. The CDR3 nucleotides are TGTGCCAGCAGCCAAGCTAATAGCGGGGGGGATACGCAGTATTTT.

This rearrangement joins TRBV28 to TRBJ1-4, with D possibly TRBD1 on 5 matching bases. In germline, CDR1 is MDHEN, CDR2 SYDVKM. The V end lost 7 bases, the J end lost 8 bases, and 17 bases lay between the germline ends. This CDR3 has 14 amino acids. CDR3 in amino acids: CASNSPGREEKLFF. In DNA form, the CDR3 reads TGTGCCAGCAATTCCCCAGGGCGAGAGGAAAAACTGTTTTTT.

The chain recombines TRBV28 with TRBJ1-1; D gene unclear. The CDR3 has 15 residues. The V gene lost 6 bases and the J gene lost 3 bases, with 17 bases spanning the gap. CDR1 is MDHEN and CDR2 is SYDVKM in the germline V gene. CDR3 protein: CASRKVGRRDTEAFF. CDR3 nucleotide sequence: TGTGCCAGCAGAAAGGTGGGTAGACGGGACACTGAAGCTTTCTTT.

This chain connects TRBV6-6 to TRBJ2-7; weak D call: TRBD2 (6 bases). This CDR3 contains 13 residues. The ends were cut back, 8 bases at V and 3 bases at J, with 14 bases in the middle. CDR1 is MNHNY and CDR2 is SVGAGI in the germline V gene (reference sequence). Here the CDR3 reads CASSASGDYEQYF. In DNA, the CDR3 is TGTGCCAGCTCCGCATCGGGGGACTACGAGCAGTACTTC.

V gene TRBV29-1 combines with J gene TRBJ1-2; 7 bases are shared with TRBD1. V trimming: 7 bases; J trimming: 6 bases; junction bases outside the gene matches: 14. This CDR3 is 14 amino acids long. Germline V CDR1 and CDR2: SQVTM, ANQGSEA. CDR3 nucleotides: TGCAGCGCTTCACAAGGACAGGCGGGCAATGGCTACACCTTC. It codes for CSASQGQAGNGYTF.

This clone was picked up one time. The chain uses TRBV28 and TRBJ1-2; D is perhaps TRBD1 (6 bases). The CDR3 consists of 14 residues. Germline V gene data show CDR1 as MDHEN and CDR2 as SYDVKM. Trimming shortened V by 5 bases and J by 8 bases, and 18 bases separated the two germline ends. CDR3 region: CASSIDAGALGYTF. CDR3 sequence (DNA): TGTGCCAGCAGTATTGACGCGGGGGCCCTAGGCTACACCTTC.

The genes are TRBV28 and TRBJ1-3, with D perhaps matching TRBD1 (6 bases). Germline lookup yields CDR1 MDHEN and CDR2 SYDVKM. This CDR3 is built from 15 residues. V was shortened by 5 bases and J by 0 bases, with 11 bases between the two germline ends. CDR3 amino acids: CASSQQGSSGNTIYF. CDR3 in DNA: TGTGCCAGCAGTCAACAGGGCTCCTCTGGAAACACCATATATTTT. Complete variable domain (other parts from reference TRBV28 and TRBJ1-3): DVKVTQSSRYLVKRTGEKVFLECVQDMDHENMFWYRQDPGLGLRLIYFSYDVKMKEKGDIPEGYSVSREKKERFSLILESASTNQTSMYLCASSQQGSSGNTIYFGEGSWLTVV.

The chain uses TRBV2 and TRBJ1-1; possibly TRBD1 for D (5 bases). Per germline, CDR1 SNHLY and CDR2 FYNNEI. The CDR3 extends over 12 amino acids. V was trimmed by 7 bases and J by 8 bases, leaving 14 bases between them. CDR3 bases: TGTGCCAGCACCTCTTTGGACAAAGAAGCTTTCTTT. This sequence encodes CASTSLDKEAFF.

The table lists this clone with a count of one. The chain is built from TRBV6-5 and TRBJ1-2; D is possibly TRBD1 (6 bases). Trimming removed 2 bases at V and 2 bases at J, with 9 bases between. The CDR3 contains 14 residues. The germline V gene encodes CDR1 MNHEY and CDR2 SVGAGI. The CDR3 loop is CASSYGRGNYGYTF. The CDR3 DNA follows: TGTGCCAGCAGTTACGGGAGGGGGAACTATGGCTACACCTTC.

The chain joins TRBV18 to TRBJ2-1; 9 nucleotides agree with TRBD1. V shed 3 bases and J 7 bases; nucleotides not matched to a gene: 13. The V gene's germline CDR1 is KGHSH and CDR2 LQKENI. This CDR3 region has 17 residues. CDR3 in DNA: TGTGCCAGCTCACCGCTGTCCCCGGGACAGGGTGGAAATGAGCAGTTCTTC. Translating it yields CASSPLSPGQGGNEQFF.

This CDR3 is CASSATNSANYGYTF. The CDR3 nucleotides are TGTGCCAGCTCCGCCACGAACTCTGCTAACTATGGCTACACCTTC. This chain joins TRBV18 and TRBJ1-2; D is undetermined. CDR1 is KGHSH, CDR2 LQKENI, per germline. This CDR3 contains 15 residues. Trimming stripped 6 bases from V and 0 bases from J, with 14 bases between.

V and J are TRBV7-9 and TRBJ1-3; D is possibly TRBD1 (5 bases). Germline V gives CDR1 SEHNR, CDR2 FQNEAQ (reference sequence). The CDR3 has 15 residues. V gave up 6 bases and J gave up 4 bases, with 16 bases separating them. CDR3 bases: TGTGCCAGCAGTCGGGACGGGAGGCACGGAAACACCATATATTTT. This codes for CASSRDGRHGNTIYF.

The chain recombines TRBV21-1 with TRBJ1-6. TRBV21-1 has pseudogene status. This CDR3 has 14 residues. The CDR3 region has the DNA TGTGCCAGCAGCAACGGGTGGAATAATTCACCCCTCCACTTT. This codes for CASSNGWNNSPLHF.

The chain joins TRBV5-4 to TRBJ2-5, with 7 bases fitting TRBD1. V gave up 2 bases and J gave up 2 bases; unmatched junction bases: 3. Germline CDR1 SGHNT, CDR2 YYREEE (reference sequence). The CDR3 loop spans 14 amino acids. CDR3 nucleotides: TGTGCCAGCAGCTTCGGGACAGAGCAAGAGACCCAGTACTTC. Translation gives CASSFGTEQETQYF.

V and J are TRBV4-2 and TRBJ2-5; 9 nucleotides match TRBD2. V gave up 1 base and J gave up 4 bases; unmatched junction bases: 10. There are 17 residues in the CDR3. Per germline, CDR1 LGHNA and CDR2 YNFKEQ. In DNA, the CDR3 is TGTGCCAGCAGCCAAGTAGGACAGCGGGGGGACTCAGAGACCCAGTACTTC. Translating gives CASSQVGQRGDSETQYF.

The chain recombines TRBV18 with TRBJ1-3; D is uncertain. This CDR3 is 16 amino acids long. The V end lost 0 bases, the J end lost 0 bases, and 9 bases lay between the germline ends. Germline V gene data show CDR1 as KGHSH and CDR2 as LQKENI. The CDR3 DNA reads TGTGCCAGCTCACCACCGTCCCAGGTCTCTGGAAACACCATATATTTT. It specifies CASSPPSQVSGNTIYF.

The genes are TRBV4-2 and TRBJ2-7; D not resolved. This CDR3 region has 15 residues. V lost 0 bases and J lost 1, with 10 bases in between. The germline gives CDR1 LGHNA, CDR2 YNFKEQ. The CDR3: CASSQEWASSYEQYV. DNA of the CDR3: TGTGCCAGCAGCCAAGAGTGGGCCAGTTCCTACGAGCAGTACGTC.